This T cell receptor beta chain was found in a study of blood T cells in healthy people across ages. Study-wide results and caveats: The study found TCR beta diversity correlated strongly with naive T cell percentage.

For this clonotype: The antigen is not known.

Germline-derived CDR1 and CDR2 are MNHNS and SASEGT. The CDR3 consists of 15 residues. V was pared by 4 bases and J by 6 bases, with 11 bases of the junction left unmatched. It was with a sample-barcoded 5' primer and a J-beta primer mix that a second PCR of about 6 to 12 cycles was run. Every cDNA was tagged by a template-switch adaptor with 12 random nucleotides. Sequencing of every sample gave 3 million or more CDR3-containing paired-end reads. Using its own MiXCR run on the 5' RACE reads, TCRdb lists one record per CDR3 protein. The sample holds around 1,600,000 distinct CDR3 sequences, approximately 43% seen once.

The receptor was isolated from a woman aged 18-30 years in good health. V is TRBV6-1 and J is TRBJ1-1, with 7 nucleotides matching TRBD1. Sequencing used blood. The CDR3 loop reads CASSGYRGLGAEAFF. In nucleotides, the CDR3 is TGTGCCAGCAGTGGATACAGGGGCTTAGGCGCTGAAGCTTTCTTT.